A single sample gave rise to the 22 T cell receptor beta chains below, sequenced in a study of shared clonotypes between healthy human individuals. Here immunoSEQ multiplex PCR was the method, and the copy in TCRdb shows in-frame clones only, minus some. The data hold 98,000 or so clones, with about 71% observed a single time. Sample: memory CD8+ T cells sorted from blood. Documented subset: CD45RO+ cells pooled with CCR7-negative TemRA cells. All receptors come from a woman under 40 in good health.

The chain combines TRBV5-4 with TRBJ2-2; the match to TRBD2 covers 12 bases. V lost 5 bases to trimming and J lost 0 bases; unmatched junction nucleotides: 8. Germline assignment: CDR1 SGHNT and CDR2 YYREEE (reference sequence). The CDR3 sequence is 18 residues long. The CDR3 sequence is CASSFGLAGLSNTGELFF. The DNA for the CDR3 is TGTGCCAGCAGTTTCGGACTAGCGGGGCTATCGAACACCGGGGAGCTGTTTTTT.

This rearrangement joins TRBV19 to TRBJ1-5; TRBD1 matches at 10 bases. V was pared by 3 bases and J by 4 bases, with 3 bases of the junction left unmatched. The CDR3 totals 15 residues. Germline V gene sequence: CDR1 LNHDA, CDR2 SQIVND (reference sequence). The CDR3 bases are TGTGCCAGTAGTATCTGGACAGGGGGGAATCAGCCCCAGCATTTT. It codes for CASSIWTGGNQPQHF. Looking up the rest from reference TRBV19 and TRBJ1-5 gives the full variable domain: DGGITQSPKYLFRKEGQNVTLSCEQNLNHDAMYWYRQDPGQGLRLIYYSQIVNDFQKGDIAEGYSVSREKKESFPLTVTSAQKNPTAFYLCASSIWTGGNQPQHFGDGTRLSIL.

This clone was observed a single time. This chain connects TRBV15 to TRBJ1-5, with no clear D. The ends were cut back, 4 bases at V and 7 bases at J, with 20 bases in the middle. The V gene's germline CDR1 is LNHNV and CDR2 YYDKDF (reference sequence). The CDR3 loop spans 16 amino acids. Written as DNA, the CDR3 is TGTGCCACCAGCACCTCTGGAAAGGGCTCGCGACAGCCCCAGCATTTT. Amino acids: CATSTSGKGSRQPQHF.

The chain is built from TRBV5-1 and TRBJ2-3; no reliable D call. Germline CDR1 and CDR2: SGHRS and YFSETQ. V lost 0 bases and J lost 2, with 4 bases in between. The CDR3 runs to 13 residues. The DNA of the CDR3 is TGCGCCAGCAGCTTGGCTAACACAGATACGCAGTATTTT. Protein: CASSLANTDTQYF.

This sequence joins TRBV28 and TRBJ1-2; 10 positions match TRBD1. The ends lost 6 bases at V and 6 bases at J; junction bases unmatched: 10. This CDR3 spans 15 amino acids. CDR1 MDHEN and CDR2 SYDVKM come from the germline V gene. The CDR3 nucleotides are TGTGCCAGCAGCAGCAGGGACAGGGGATGGAATGGCTACACCTTC. Residues: CASSSRDRGWNGYTF.

CDR3 amino acids: CASSAGFSYNEQFF. DNA for the CDR3: TGTGCCAGCAGTGCGGGGTTCTCCTACAATGAGCAGTTCTTC. The J gene is TRBJ2-1, the V gene TRBV6-1, with D possibly being TRBD2 (5 bases). CDR1 and CDR2 (germline): MNHNS, SASEGT. The CDR3 is made up of 14 amino acids. The ends were cut back, 4 bases at V and 0 bases at J, with 7 bases in the middle.

The chain uses TRBV27 and TRBJ2-7, with TRBD2 as a possible D gene (6 bases). The germline gives CDR1 MNHEY, CDR2 SMNVEV (reference sequence). The CDR3 totals 14 residues. V dropped 3 bases and J dropped 6 bases, with 15 bases sitting between them. The CDR3 sequence: CASSFVREAGEQYF. CDR3 DNA: TGTGCCAGCAGTTTTGTAAGGGAAGCGGGCGAGCAGTACTTC.

This clone was seen only a few times. The chain combines TRBV27 with TRBJ2-5; 11 bases align to TRBD1. V lost 9 bases to trimming and J lost 11 bases; unmatched junction nucleotides: 20. Germline V lookup: CDR1 MNHEY, CDR2 SMNVEV (reference sequence). CDR3 length: 16 residues. CDR3 amino acids: CARWTGGPRGHVEQYF. Here the CDR3 DNA reads TGTGCCAGGTGGACAGGGGGCCCCCGTGGGCACGTGGAGCAGTACTTC.

The chain recombines TRBV2 with TRBJ1-5, with 7 bases lining up with TRBD1. CDR1 is SNHLY, CDR2 FYNNEI, per germline. There are 14 residues in the CDR3. The J segment lost 5 bases and the V segment lost 5 bases, leaving 6 bases of the junction unmatched. CDR3: CASSSGQPHQPQHF. The CDR3, as DNA: TGTGCCAGCAGTTCGGGACAGCCCCATCAGCCCCAGCATTTT.

The CDR3 sequence is CASSTPFRTAGLARSYNEQFF. CDR3 nucleotides: TGTGCCAGCAGTACTCCCTTCCGGACCGCCGGACTAGCCCGCTCCTACAATGAGCAGTTCTTC. The rearrangement joins TRBV28 to TRBJ2-1, with 8 bases aligning to TRBD2. This CDR3 is built from 21 residues. Germline CDR1 MDHEN, CDR2 SYDVKM. J lost 0 bases, V lost 5 bases, and 21 bases had no gene match.

This clone was counted a few times. The chain recombines TRBV30 with TRBJ2-1, with 9 bases identical to TRBD1. Germline lookup yields CDR1 GTSNPN and CDR2 SVGIG (reference sequence). The J segment lost 12 bases and the V segment lost 1 base, leaving 7 bases of the junction unmatched. The CDR3 runs to 13 residues. CDR3 sequence reads: CAWSEGQGGGQFF. DNA for the CDR3: TGTGCCTGGAGTGAGGGACAGGGAGGAGGGCAGTTCTTC.

The chain combines TRBV20-1 with TRBJ1-1; D is ambiguous. The V gene lost 7 bases and the J gene lost 1 base, with 7 bases spanning the gap. The CDR3 extends over 11 amino acids. Looked up from germline, CDR1 is DFQATT and CDR2 is SNEGSKA (reference sequence). The CDR3 spells CSGAGNTEAFF. CDR3 bases: TGCAGTGGGGCAGGGAACACTGAAGCTTTCTTT.

This clone was seen a handful of times. This rearrangement joins TRBV6-5 to TRBJ2-1; 9 nucleotides line up with TRBD2. The CDR3 is 14 amino acids. CDR1 is MNHEY, CDR2 SVGAGI, per germline. The V gene end was trimmed by 6 bases and the J gene end by 5 bases; junction bases not matched to a gene: 5. The DNA for the CDR3 is TGTGCCAGCAGGGGACTAGCCGTGGACAATGAGCAGTTCTTC. Its protein is CASRGLAVDNEQFF.

The chain recombines TRBV19 with TRBJ2-7; D is tentatively TRBD1 or TRBD2 (5 bases each). V lost 1 base, J lost 5 bases, and 12 bases lay in between. Per the germline V gene, CDR1 is LNHDA and CDR2 is SQIVND (reference sequence). CDR3 size: 14 residues. The CDR3 spells CASSIGGYTDEQYF. CDR3 nucleotide sequence: TGTGCCAGTAGTATAGGGGGGTATACGGACGAGCAGTACTTC.

The gene calls are TRBV2 and TRBJ2-3; D not resolved. Germline V lookup: CDR1 SNHLY, CDR2 FYNNEI. Trimming shortened V by 8 bases and J by 1 base, and 16 bases separated the two germline ends. The CDR3 length is 15 residues. Written as DNA, the CDR3 is TGTGCCAGCCTTATTTGGGGATTTGGCACAGATACGCAGTATTTT. It specifies CASLIWGFGTDTQYF.

V and J are TRBV6-5 and TRBJ2-2, with unresolved D. The ends were cut back, 5 bases at V and 4 bases at J, with 2 bases in the middle. CDR1 is MNHEY and CDR2 is SVGAGI in the germline V gene. The CDR3 contains 11 residues. The CDR3 bases are TGTGCCAGCAGTCCCACCGGGGAGCTGTTTTTT. It is translated as CASSPTGELFF.

This sequence joins TRBV29-1 and TRBJ2-1; a weak D match, TRBD2 (5 bases). This CDR3 spans 13 amino acids. V dropped 8 bases and J dropped 4 bases, with 15 bases sitting between them. The germline V gene encodes CDR1 SQVTM and CDR2 ANQGSEA. The CDR3 DNA follows: TGCAGCTCTGGGAGATCTGAATACAATGAGCAGTTCTTC. Amino acids: CSSGRSEYNEQFF.

V is TRBV19 and J is TRBJ1-2; D is uncertain. Per the germline V gene, CDR1 is LNHDA and CDR2 is SQIVND (reference sequence). V lost 4 bases, J lost 4 bases, and 7 bases lay in between. This CDR3 comprises 12 residues. The CDR3, as DNA: TGTGCCAGTAGTAGTACCCTCTATGGCTACACCTTC. Translated, it gives CASSSTLYGYTF.

This clone was recorded only once. J is TRBJ2-1 and V is TRBV4-2; a possible D gene is TRBD2 (5 bases). The germline gives CDR1 LGHNA, CDR2 YNFKEQ. CDR3 length: 12 residues. V lost 7 bases and J lost 9, with 13 bases in between. CDR3 protein: CASTLGGGEQFF. In nucleotides, the CDR3 is TGTGCCAGCACCCTCGGAGGCGGTGAGCAGTTCTTC.

V is TRBV28 and J is TRBJ1-5, with 8 bases fitting TRBD1. This CDR3 comprises 16 residues. After removal of 2 bases from V and 0 bases from J, the junction contained 3 bases not matched to a gene. Per the germline V gene, CDR1 is MDHEN and CDR2 is SYDVKM. CDR3 protein: CASSLMTGDSNQPQHF. CDR3 nucleotide sequence: TGTGCCAGCAGTTTAATGACAGGGGATAGCAATCAGCCCCAGCATTTT.

This clone was seen repeatedly, ten times or more. The same CDR3 can be traced to other DNA sequences in this sample. The V gene is TRBV7-8, the J gene TRBJ2-7; D ambiguous. V was shortened by 0 bases and J by 0 bases, with 9 bases between the two germline ends. The germline gives CDR1 SGHVS, CDR2 FQNEAQ. The CDR3 sequence is 15 residues long. For the CDR3, the DNA is TGTGCCAGCAGCTTAGCTCAAGGGCCCTCCTACGAGCAGTACTTC. It encodes CASSLAQGPSYEQYF. The full variable domain, completed using reference TRBV7-8 and TRBJ2-7, is GAGVSQSPRYKVAKRGQDVALRCDPISGHVSLFWYQQALGQGPEFLTYFQNEAQLDKSGLPSDRFFAERPEGSVSTLKIQRTQQEDSAVYLCASSLAQGPSYEQYFGPGTRLTVT.

This clone appeared a single time. The V gene is TRBV28, the J gene TRBJ2-2, with a weak D call TRBD1 (6 bases). The CDR3 loop spans 17 amino acids. Germline V gene sequence: CDR1 MDHEN, CDR2 SYDVKM. Deletions cut 4 bases from V and 1 base from J, with 16 bases between. The CDR3, as DNA: TGTGCCAGCAGTTCAATCGACACAGGGATGAACACCGGGGAGCTGTTTTTT. Amino acids: CASSSIDTGMNTGELFF.